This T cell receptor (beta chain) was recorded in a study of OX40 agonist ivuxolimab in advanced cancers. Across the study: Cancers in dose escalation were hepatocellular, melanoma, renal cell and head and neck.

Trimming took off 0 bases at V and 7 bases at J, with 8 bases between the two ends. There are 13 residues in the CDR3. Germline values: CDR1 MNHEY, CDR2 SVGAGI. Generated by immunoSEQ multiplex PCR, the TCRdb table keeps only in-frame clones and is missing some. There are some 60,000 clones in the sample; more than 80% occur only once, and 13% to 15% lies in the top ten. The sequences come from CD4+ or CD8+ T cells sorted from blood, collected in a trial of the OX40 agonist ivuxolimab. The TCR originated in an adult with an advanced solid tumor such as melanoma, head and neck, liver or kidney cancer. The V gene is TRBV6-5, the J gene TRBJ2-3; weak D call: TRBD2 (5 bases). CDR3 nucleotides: TGTGCCAGCAGTTACTCTTCCGGGAATACGCAGTATTTT. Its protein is CASSYSSGNTQYF.